The T cell receptor beta chain described here comes from a study of CD8 T cells in Susac syndrome. Blood CD8+ and CD4+ T cells underwent high-throughput TCR beta sequencing. Healthy donors matched for age and sex were used as controls. FACS was used to enrich TEMRA cells, whereas the CD8+ and CD4+ T cells were obtained by negative isolation. Trimming removed 5 bases from V and 8 bases from J, with 13 bases in between. CDR3 size: 13 residues. cDNA came from 0.5 to 1 ug RNA primed by random hexamers. The method of amplification for TCR beta CDR3 was immunoSEQ multiplex PCR, covering 54 Vbeta and 13 Jbeta. From the immunoSEQ multiplex PCR reads, TCRdb called clonotypes with MiXCR, one entry per CDR3 protein. This sample yields more than 120,000 distinct CDR3 sequences, of which 94% are seen a single time; 0.075% to 0.09% belongs to the top ten.

The receptor was derived from a human donor in good health. The sequenced sample was CD4+ T cells from PBMCs. V and J are TRBV12-3 or TRBV12-4 and TRBJ2-4, with D perhaps assigned TRBD1 or TRBD2 (6 bases each). CDR3 sequence (DNA): TGTGCCAGCAGTCCAGGGGACTGGGACATTCAGTACTTC. Protein: CASSPGDWDIQYF.